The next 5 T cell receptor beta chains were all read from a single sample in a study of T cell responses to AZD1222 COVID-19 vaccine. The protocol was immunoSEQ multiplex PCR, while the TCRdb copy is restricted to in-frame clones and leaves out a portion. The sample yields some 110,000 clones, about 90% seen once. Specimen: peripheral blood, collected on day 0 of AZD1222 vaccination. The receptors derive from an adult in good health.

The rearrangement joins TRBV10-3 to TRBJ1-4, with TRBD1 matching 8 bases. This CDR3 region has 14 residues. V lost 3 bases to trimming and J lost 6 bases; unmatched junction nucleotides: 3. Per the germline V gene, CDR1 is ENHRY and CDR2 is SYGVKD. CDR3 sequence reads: CAISDGTGDEKLFF. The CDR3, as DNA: TGTGCCATCAGTGACGGGACAGGTGATGAAAAACTGTTTTTT.

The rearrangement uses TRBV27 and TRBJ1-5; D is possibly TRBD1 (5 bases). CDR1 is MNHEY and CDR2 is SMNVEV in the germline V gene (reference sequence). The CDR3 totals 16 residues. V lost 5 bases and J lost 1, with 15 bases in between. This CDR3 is CASSPRSRASNQPQHF. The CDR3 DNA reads TGTGCCAGCAGTCCTCGGAGCAGGGCAAGCAATCAGCCCCAGCATTTT.

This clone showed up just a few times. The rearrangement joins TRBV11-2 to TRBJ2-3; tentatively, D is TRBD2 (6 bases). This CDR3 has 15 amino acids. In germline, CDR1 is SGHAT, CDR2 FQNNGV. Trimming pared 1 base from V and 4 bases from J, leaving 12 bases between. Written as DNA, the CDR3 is TGTGCCAGCAGCTTAGGGGGGACTGGGGCAGATACGCAGTATTTT. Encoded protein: CASSLGGTGADTQYF.

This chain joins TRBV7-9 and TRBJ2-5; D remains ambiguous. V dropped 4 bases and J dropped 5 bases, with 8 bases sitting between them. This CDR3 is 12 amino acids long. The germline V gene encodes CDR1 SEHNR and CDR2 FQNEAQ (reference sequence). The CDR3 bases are TGTGCCAGCAGCTCGGGCGGCGAGACCCAGTACTTC. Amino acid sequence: CASSSGGETQYF.

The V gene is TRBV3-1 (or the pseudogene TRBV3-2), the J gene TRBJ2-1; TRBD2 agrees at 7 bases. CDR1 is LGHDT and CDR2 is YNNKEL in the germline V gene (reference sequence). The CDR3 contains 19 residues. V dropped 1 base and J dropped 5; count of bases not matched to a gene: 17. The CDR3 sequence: CASSQVRGSSGLLNNEQFF. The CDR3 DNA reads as TGTGCCAGCAGCCAAGTCCGTGGGTCTAGCGGCCTCCTAAACAATGAGCAGTTCTTC.